Shown below are 24 T cell receptor beta chains from a single sample sequenced in a study of shared clonotypes between healthy human individuals (TCRdb year 2020). The library was produced with the immunoSEQ multiplex PCR assay. TCRdb retrieved this table from immuneACCESS and kept in-frame rearrangements only. Not all clones are present; in checked studies, unresolved V genes account for under half, and no reason is known for the remainder. This sample has about 1 million clones in its table, and 60% to 80% of those were observed once. The ten largest clones add up to about 1.5% of the sample. Sequences were obtained from memory CD4+ T cells sorted from blood. In the paper's terms, the cell subset or site label means: CD45RA-negative fraction. These receptors were taken from a man between 18 and 29 years old in good health.

The chain joins TRBV30 to TRBJ1-1; the D is unclear. The CDR3 extends over 13 amino acids. Deletions cut 0 bases from V and 7 bases from J, with 12 bases between. Germline values: CDR1 GTSNPN, CDR2 SVGIG (reference sequence). The CDR3 sequence is CAWSVPGRIEAFF. The CDR3 nucleotides are TGTGCCTGGAGTGTGCCAGGACGGATTGAAGCTTTCTTT.

The chain joins TRBV5-1 to TRBJ1-2; 12 bases align to TRBD1. The CDR3 loop spans 16 amino acids. The V gene end was trimmed by 4 bases and the J gene end by 1 base; junction bases not matched to a gene: 5. CDR1 is SGHRS, CDR2 YFSETQ, per germline. The CDR3, as DNA: TGCGCCAGCAGCCCGGGACAGGGGGCACATAACTATGGCTACACCTTC. Residues: CASSPGQGAHNYGYTF.

CDR3 DNA: TGTGCCAGTAGTATAGCTAGATCGGAGACCCAGTACTTC. Its translation: CASSIARSETQYF. The chain has TRBV19 and TRBJ2-5; the D is unclear. The CDR3 length is 13 residues. CDR1 and CDR2 (germline): LNHDA, SQIVND (reference sequence). The V and J ends lost 1 base and 5 bases respectively, with 8 bases between them.

The V gene is TRBV7-2, the J gene TRBJ1-2, with TRBD1 as a possible D gene (6 bases). The V end was cut by 3 bases, the J end by 7 bases, with 9 bases between. The CDR3 has 12 amino acids. Germline CDR1 reads SGHTA; CDR2 reads FQGNSA. CDR3: CASSLTGGGYTF. The CDR3 bases are TGTGCCAGCAGCTTGACAGGCGGTGGCTACACCTTC.

Concerning this clone: A much larger clone differs from this one at a single base, so this may be a read error. The CDR3: CASSHYNEQFF. CDR3 sequence (DNA): TGTGCCAGCAGCCACTACAATGAGCAGTTCTTC. The V gene is TRBV7-8, the J gene TRBJ2-1; D is undetermined. Germline CDR1 reads SGHVS; CDR2 reads FQNEAQ. V lost 5 bases to trimming and J lost 3 bases, with 2 bases between them. The CDR3 runs 11 residues.

On this clone: One base away lies a much larger clone, so this may be a sequencing read error. V and J are TRBV6-4 and TRBJ1-1; 10 bases align to TRBD1. The germline V gene has CDR1 MRHNA and CDR2 SNTAGT. Unmatched junction bases numbered 2, after V lost 4 bases and J lost 3 bases. The CDR3 sequence is 14 residues long. This chain's CDR3 is CASSGGTGDTEAFF. CDR3 sequence (DNA): TGTGCCAGCAGTGGCGGGACAGGGGACACTGAAGCTTTCTTT.

A note on this clone: The junction departs from the called germline gene at one end, perhaps through a read error. CDR3 nucleotide sequence: TGTGCTAGCAGCTTATCAGCGGGAGGCGTCACCGGGGAGCTGTTTTTT. It yields the protein CASSLSAGGVTGELFF. The genes are TRBV7-7 and TRBJ2-2, with TRBD2 matching over 9 bases. There are 16 residues in the CDR3. Germline values: CDR1 SSHAT, CDR2 FNYEAQ (reference sequence).

The V gene is TRBV6-1, the J gene TRBJ1-4, with TRBD1 as a possible D gene (5 bases). The CDR3 totals 17 residues. Germline V gives CDR1 MNHNS, CDR2 SASEGT. Between the trimmed V and J ends, which lost 2 bases and 0 bases, there was a span of 13 bases. DNA for the CDR3: TGTGCCAGCAGTGAAAGGGGATTGATTGCAACTAATGAAAAACTGTTTTTT. Its translation: CASSERGLIATNEKLFF.

The rearrangement uses TRBV6-5 and TRBJ1-1, with TRBD1 identical over 7 bases. The V gene's germline CDR1 is MNHEY and CDR2 SVGAGI. V lost 0 bases, J lost 10 bases, and 2 bases stayed unmatched. The CDR3 totals 12 residues. For the CDR3, the DNA is TGTGCCAGCAGTTACTCGAGGGGGCCAGCTTTCTTT. It specifies CASSYSRGPAFF.

This clone was found a few times. V and J are TRBV6-6 and TRBJ2-5, with D unclear. V was clipped by 5 bases and J by 7 bases, with 17 bases between them. CDR1 MNHNY and CDR2 SVGAGI come from the germline V gene (reference sequence). The CDR3 consists of 14 residues. CDR3 in amino acids: CASSAPPALGTQYF. CDR3 nucleotide sequence: TGTGCCAGCAGTGCACCCCCAGCTCTAGGGACCCAGTACTTC.

Points on this clone: Germline and junction disagree at one end, which may indicate a read error. Additional DNA sequences in this sample encode the identical CDR3. The chain uses TRBV7-8 and TRBJ1-1; a weak D match, TRBD1 (5 bases). Germline V gives CDR1 SGHVS, CDR2 FQNEAQ. The CDR3 runs to 15 residues. CDR3 loop: CASSLSNRWGTEAFF. The CDR3 region has the DNA TGTGCCAGCAGCCTCAGCAACCGATGGGGCACTGAAGCCTTCTTT.

This chain connects TRBV9 to TRBJ2-2; D may be TRBD1 (6 bases). This CDR3 is built from 16 residues. The V end lost 3 bases, the J end lost 4 bases, and 16 bases lay between the germline ends. Germline values: CDR1 SGDLS, CDR2 YYNGEE. CDR3 in amino acids: CASSEGVTALTGELFF. The CDR3 DNA is TGTGCCAGCAGCGAGGGGGTGACAGCCCTCACCGGGGAGCTGTTTTTT. Using reference TRBV9 and TRBJ2-2 for the parts outside the CDR3, the full variable domain is DSGVTQTPKHLITATGQRVTLRCSPRSGDLSVYWYQQSLDQGLQFLIQYYNGEERAKGNILERFSAQQFPDLHSELNLSSLELGDSALYFCASSEGVTALTGELFFGEGSRLTVL.

The chain uses TRBV11-3 and TRBJ2-5; D not resolved. Germline-derived CDR1 and CDR2 are SGHNT and YENEEA. V was shortened by 1 base and J by 5 bases, with 14 bases between the two germline ends. The CDR3 contains 15 residues. CDR3 amino acids: CASSLGGTPGETQYF. CDR3 nucleotide sequence: TGTGCCAGCAGCTTAGGGGGTACACCCGGGGAGACCCAGTACTTC.

This chain links TRBV7-9 with TRBJ2-3, with D uncertain. Germline V gene sequence: CDR1 SEHNR, CDR2 FQNEAQ (reference sequence). V was cut by 3 bases and J by 5 bases, with 3 bases left in between. This CDR3 is built from 11 residues. This CDR3 reads CASSFLDTQYF. The CDR3 region has the DNA TGTGCCAGCAGCTTCTTAGATACGCAGTATTTT.

This clone has a handful of counts. V usage is TRBV4-2 and J usage is TRBJ1-1; a possible D gene is TRBD1 (6 bases). This CDR3 has 16 amino acids. CDR1 LGHNA and CDR2 YNFKEQ come from the germline V gene. V was shortened by 4 bases and J by 1 base, with 16 bases between the two germline ends. The CDR3 nucleotides read TGTGCCAGCAGCCGCCATACGGACAGCTCGAACACTGAAGCTTTCTTT. This translates into CASSRHTDSSNTEAFF.

The J gene is TRBJ1-2, the V gene TRBV7-9; the match to TRBD1 covers 7 bases. In germline, CDR1 is SEHNR, CDR2 FQNEAQ (reference sequence). Losses at the gene ends were 5 bases for V and 4 bases for J; bases not matched to a gene: 4. The length of the CDR3 is 13 residues. CDR3 protein: CASSRTGPYGYTF. For the CDR3, the DNA is TGTGCCAGCAGCAGGACAGGACCCTATGGCTACACCTTC.

The genes are TRBV30 and TRBJ1-2; possible D gene TRBD1, 6 bases. CDR3 length: 13 amino acids. The V and J ends lost 5 bases and 7 bases respectively, with 17 bases between them. Germline CDR1 and CDR2: GTSNPN and SVGIG (reference sequence). The CDR3 is CAWGSGALVGYTF. The CDR3 coding sequence is TGTGCCTGGGGTTCGGGGGCCTTAGTTGGCTACACCTTC.

The CDR3 here is CASSPAGGRREKLFF. CDR3 in DNA: TGTGCCAGCAGCCCCGCAGGGGGCAGAAGGGAAAAACTGTTTTTT. The genes are TRBV7-8 and TRBJ1-4; 8 bases match TRBD1. Germline CDR1 reads SGHVS; CDR2 reads FQNEAQ. The CDR3 spans 15 residues. J gave up 8 bases and V 5 bases, and 10 bases lay outside the gene matches.

The chain links TRBV5-1 to TRBJ2-2, with D uncertain. The germline gives CDR1 SGHRS, CDR2 YFSETQ. V was trimmed by 4 bases and J by 1 base, leaving 17 bases between them. CDR3 length: 17 residues. For the CDR3, the DNA is TGCGCCAGCAGCACGCAGTCCCTGGTGGGGAACACCGGGGAGCTGTTTTTT. Amino acid sequence: CASSTQSLVGNTGELFF.

The chain employs TRBV6-5 and TRBJ1-1; D is undetermined. The CDR3 totals 15 residues. The germline V and J ends were trimmed by 2 bases and 3 bases, with 13 bases remaining between them. CDR1 and CDR2 (germline): MNHEY, SVGAGI. The CDR3 nucleotides are TGTGCCAGCAGTTACCGAGCCCCTAGGGACACTGAAGCTTTCTTT. Translated: CASSYRAPRDTEAFF.

The rearrangement links TRBV4-3 to TRBJ1-4, with TRBD1 identical over 8 bases. V shed 2 bases, J shed 8 bases, and the junction held 13 bases outside the gene matches. The CDR3 consists of 17 residues. Germline values: CDR1 LGHNA, CDR2 YSLEER. CDR3 region: CASSQLTGEGTGEKLFF. CDR3 bases: TGCGCCAGCAGCCAACTTACAGGGGAGGGGACAGGAGAAAAACTGTTTTTT.

The genes are TRBV9 and TRBJ2-5; TRBD2 matches 11 bases. V lost 4 bases to trimming and J lost 5 bases; unmatched junction nucleotides: 13. From germline, CDR1 is SGDLS and CDR2 YYNGEE. There are 17 residues in the CDR3. The DNA of the CDR3 is TGTGCCAGCAGCTCGGGACTAGCGGACCTAAGAGGGGAGACCCAGTACTTC. It translates to CASSSGLADLRGETQYF.

V usage is TRBV18 and J usage is TRBJ1-3; unclear D gene. The germline V gene encodes CDR1 KGHSH and CDR2 LQKENI. This CDR3 contains 15 residues. Trimming took off 2 bases at V and 0 bases at J, with 8 bases between the two ends. Here the CDR3 reads CASSPGSNSGNTIYF. CDR3 sequence (DNA): TGTGCCAGCTCACCAGGCTCCAACTCTGGAAACACCATATATTTT.

This clone was seen a few times. This chain joins TRBV30 and TRBJ2-5, with D possibly matching TRBD1 (5 bases). This CDR3 contains 12 residues. Germline values: CDR1 GTSNPN, CDR2 SVGIG (reference sequence). With 5 bases removed from V and 5 bases from J, the gap between germline ends came to 12 bases. The DNA of the CDR3 is TGTGCCTGGGGGGCGCCAGGGGAGACCCAGTACTTC. It is translated as CAWGAPGETQYF.